The clone carrying this T cell receptor beta chain was counted only a few times. V shed 5 bases and J shed 7 bases, with 14 bases lying between them. The CDR3 has 12 residues. CDR1 and CDR2 from the germline V gene are DFQATT and SNEGSKA (reference sequence). TCRdb re-analysed the reads in MiXCR, keeping a single row per CDR3 protein. This sample has 300,000 to 400,000 distinct CDR3 sequences; around a tenth occur once, and the top ten carry around 4.1%. These data originate in a study of T cell repertoires in cytomegalovirus infection. The chain links TRBV20-1 to TRBJ1-1, with D hard to call. The sequence was obtained from a human donor in good health (CMV status not recorded). Some clones in this sample may be carry-over from other donors' samples. Sequencing input: PBMCs. In DNA, the CDR3 is TGCAGTGCTGTCAGATTGGTAGGTGAAGCTTTCTTT. Its translation is CSAVRLVGEAFF.